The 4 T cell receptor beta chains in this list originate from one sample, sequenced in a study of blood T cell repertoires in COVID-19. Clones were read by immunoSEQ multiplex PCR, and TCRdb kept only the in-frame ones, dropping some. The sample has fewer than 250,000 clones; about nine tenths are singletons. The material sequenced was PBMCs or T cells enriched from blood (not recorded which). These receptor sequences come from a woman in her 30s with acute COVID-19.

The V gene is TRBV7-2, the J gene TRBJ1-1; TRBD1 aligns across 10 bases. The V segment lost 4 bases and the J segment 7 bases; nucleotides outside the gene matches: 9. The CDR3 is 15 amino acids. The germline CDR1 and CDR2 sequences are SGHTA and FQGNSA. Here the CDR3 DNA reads TGTGCCAGCAGCTCGCCCCGGACAGGGGGTCATGAAGCTTTCTTT. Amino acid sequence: CASSSPRTGGHEAFF.

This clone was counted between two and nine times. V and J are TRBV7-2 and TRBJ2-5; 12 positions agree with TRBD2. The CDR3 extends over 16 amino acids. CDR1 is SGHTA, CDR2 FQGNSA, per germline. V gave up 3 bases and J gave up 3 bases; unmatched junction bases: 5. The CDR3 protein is CASSFRTSGAKETQYF. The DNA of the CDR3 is TGTGCCAGCAGCTTCCGGACTAGCGGGGCTAAAGAGACCCAGTACTTC.

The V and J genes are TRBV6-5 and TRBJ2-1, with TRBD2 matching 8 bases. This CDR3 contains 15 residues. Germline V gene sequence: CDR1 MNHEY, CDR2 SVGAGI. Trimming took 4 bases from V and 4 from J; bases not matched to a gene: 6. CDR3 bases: TGTGCCAGCAGTTTACGGGGGGGCAGGTACAATGAGCAGTTCTTC. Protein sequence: CASSLRGGRYNEQFF.

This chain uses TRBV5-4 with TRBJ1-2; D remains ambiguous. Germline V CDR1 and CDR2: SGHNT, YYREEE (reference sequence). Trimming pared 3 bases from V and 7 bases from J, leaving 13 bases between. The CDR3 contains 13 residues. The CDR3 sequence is CASSSGVISGYTF. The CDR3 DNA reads TGTGCCAGCAGCTCCGGTGTGATTTCTGGCTACACCTTC.